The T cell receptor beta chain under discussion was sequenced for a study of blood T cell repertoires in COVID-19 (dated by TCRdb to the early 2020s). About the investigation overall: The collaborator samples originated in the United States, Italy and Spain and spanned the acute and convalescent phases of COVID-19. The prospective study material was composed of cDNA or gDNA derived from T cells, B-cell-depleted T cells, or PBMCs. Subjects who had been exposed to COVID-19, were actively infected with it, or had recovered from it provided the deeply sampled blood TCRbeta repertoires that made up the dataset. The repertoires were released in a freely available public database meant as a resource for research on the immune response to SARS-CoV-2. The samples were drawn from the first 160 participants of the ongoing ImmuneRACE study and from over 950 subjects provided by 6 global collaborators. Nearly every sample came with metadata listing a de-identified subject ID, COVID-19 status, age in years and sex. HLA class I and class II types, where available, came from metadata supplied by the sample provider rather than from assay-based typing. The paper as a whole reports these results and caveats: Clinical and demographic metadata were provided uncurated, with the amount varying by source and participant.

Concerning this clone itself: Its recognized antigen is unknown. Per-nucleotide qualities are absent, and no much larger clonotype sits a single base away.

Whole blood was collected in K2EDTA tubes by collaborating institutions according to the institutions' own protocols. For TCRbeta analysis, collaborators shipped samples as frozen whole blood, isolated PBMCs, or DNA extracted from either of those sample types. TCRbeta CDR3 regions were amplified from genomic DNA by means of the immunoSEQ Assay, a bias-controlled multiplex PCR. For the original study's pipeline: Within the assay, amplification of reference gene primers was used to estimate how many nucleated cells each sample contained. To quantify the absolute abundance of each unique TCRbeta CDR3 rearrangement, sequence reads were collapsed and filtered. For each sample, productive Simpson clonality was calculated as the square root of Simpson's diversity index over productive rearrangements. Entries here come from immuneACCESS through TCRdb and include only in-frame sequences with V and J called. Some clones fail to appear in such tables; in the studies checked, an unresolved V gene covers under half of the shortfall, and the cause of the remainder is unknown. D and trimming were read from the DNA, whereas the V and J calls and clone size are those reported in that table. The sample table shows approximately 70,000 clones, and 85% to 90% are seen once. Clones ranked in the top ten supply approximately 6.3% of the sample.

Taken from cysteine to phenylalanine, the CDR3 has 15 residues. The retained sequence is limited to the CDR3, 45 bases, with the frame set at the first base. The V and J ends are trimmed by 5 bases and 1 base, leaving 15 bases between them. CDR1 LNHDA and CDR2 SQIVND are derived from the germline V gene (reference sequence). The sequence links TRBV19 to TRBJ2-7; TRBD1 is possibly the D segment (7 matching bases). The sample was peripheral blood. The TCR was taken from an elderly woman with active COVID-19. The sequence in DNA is TGTGCCAGTAGTGGAGGGACAGCACAATCCTACGAGCAGTACTTC. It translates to CASSGGTAQSYEQYF. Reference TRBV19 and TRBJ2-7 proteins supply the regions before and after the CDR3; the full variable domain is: DGGITQSPKYLFRKEGQNVTLSCEQNLNHDAMYWYRQDPGQGLRLIYYSQIVNDFQKGDIAEGYSVSREKKESFPLTVTSAQKNPTAFYLCASSGGTAQSYEQYFGPGTRLTVT.